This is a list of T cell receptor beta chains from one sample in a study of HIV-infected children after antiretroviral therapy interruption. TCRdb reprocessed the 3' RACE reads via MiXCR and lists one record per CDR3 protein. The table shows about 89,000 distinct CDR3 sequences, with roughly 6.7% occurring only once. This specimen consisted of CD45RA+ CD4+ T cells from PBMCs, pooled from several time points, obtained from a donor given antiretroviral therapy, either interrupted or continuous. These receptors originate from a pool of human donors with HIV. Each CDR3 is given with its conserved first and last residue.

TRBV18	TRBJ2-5	CASSLSFTGQETQYF
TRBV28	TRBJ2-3	CASSLRTGASTDTQYF
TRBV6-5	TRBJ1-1	CASSANRVSTEAFF
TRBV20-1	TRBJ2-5	CSARSSQETQYF
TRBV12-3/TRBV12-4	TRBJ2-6	CASSPQGTGANVLTF
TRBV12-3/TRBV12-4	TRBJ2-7	CASSLADRASHEQYF
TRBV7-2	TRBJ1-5	CASSLTGINQPQHF
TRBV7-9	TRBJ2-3	CASSRILAGETDTQYF
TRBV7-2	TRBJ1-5	CASSNSTGLSNQPQHF
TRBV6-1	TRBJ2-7	CASSENLAGASYEQYF
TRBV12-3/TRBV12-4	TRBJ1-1	CASSFDGGLNTEAFF
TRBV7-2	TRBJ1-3	CASSLAGSGNTIYF
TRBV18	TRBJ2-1	CASSPLGGGSYNEQFF
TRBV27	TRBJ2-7	CASSFKTPLGYEQYF
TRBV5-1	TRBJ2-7	CASSQDRPYEQYF
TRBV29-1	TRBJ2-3	CSVEEGGVDTQYF
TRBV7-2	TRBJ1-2	CASSPLTGGFAGYTF
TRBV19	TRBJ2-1	CASSIPSGPYNEQFF
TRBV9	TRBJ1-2	CASSLDEYGYTF
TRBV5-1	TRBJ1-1	CASSSMGSGRQGTTEAFF
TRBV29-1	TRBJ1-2	CSTRFRPGDHSGYTF
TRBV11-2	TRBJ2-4	CASSLVLGTGAVLAKNIQYF
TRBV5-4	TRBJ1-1	CASSIRNTEAFF
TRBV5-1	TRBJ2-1	CASSQSGGHYNEQFF
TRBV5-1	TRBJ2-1	CASSLLGNLRDRNEQFF
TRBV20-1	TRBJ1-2	CRSGGYTF
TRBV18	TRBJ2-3	CASSPRRGQADTQYF
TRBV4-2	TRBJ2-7	CASSLQGSGEQYF
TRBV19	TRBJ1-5	CASTPGSFLAQHF
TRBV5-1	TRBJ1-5	CASRPTWTPGNQPQHF
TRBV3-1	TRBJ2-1	CASSQVQGRLGNEQFF
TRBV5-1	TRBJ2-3	CASSLAIEGTQYF
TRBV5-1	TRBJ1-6	CASSFLPGGIHPSPLHF
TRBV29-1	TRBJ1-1	CSVERTGKITEAFF
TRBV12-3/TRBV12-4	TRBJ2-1	CASSYRTASPYNEQFF
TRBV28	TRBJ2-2	CASSLGGAFSGELFF
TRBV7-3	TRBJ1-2	CASSLTPTSGYTF
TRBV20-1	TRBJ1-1	CSAKGGTTEAFF
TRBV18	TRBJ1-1	CASSAGNTEAFF
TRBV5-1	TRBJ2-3	CASSLLNRGTDTQYF
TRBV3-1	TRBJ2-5	CASSQAAIQETQYF
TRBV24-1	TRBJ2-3	CATSTGGRTDTQYF
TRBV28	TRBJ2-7	CASSFKGQGAKQYF
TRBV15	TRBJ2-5	CATSRRQGMETQYF
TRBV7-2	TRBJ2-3	CASSLILAGGPGDTQYF
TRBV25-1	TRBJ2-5	CASSEVGLPITETQYF
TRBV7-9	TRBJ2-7	CASSLAGLAPYEQYF
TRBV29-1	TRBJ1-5	CSVVVADPDQPQHF
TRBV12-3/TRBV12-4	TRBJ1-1	CASSLIGLGRTEAFF
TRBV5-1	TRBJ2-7	CASSLLAESSTYEQYF
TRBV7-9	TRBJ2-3	CASSLAQTDTQYF